The TCR beta chain described here comes from a study of CD4 T cells in relation to SARS-CoV-2 and coronaviruses. CDR1 and CDR2 (germline): SGHVS, FQNEAQ. The CDR3 runs 18 residues. The trim removed 4 bases at V and 4 bases at J, leaving 10 bases unmatched. Comment on this clone: Antigen: not known.

Naive and memory CD4+ T cells came from enriched cryopreserved PBMCs. General study points: Each donor contributed either pre-pandemic or post-infection samples, not both.

Method: immunoSEQ multiplex PCR; TCRdb's copy keeps in-frame clones and lacks some. The table includes tens of thousands of clones, approximately 85% detected once. The rearrangement links TRBV7-8 to TRBJ2-2, with 12 positions matching TRBD2. The sequence was obtained from an adult with COVID-19. Sequencing was done on a sample of memory CD4+ T cells from PBMCs. In nucleotides, the CDR3 is TGTGCCAGCAGCTACGGACTAGCGGGATCGTCGCGCACCGGGGAGCTGTTTTTT. Translation: CASSYGLAGSSRTGELFF. The variable domain in full, with the rest retrieved from reference TRBV7-8 and TRBJ2-2, is GAGVSQSPRYKVAKRGQDVALRCDPISGHVSLFWYQQALGQGPEFLTYFQNEAQLDKSGLPSDRFFAERPEGSVSTLKIQRTQQEDSAVYLCASSYGLAGSSRTGELFFGEGSRLTVL.